These 29 T cell receptor beta chains share one sample of origin, sequenced in a study of T cells in Graves' hyperthyroidism and ophthalmopathy. TCR beta CDR3 regions were amplified from RNA transcripts. The HTBI primer set served for first-round RT-PCR of the TCR CDR3. TCRdb called the multiplex PCR reads again in MiXCR, with one record for every CDR3 protein. The sample contains about 480,000 distinct CDR3 sequences, roughly 23% of which appear only once. The sample comprised blood. These receptors were collected from a woman between 70 and 85 years old with Graves' ophthalmopathy.

A note on this clonotype: Given a much more abundant clone one base away, this may be a read error. The chain carries TRBV11-1 and TRBJ2-1; 7 bases match TRBD2. From germline, CDR1 is SGHAT and CDR2 FQDESV (reference sequence). This CDR3 is built from 15 residues. Here the CDR3 reads CASSAGGSSYNEQLF. Here the CDR3 DNA reads TGTGCCAGCAGCGCGGGCGGGAGCTCCTACAATGAGCAGCTCTTC.

This clonotype was seen only a few times. DNA of the CDR3: TGTGCCAGCAGTTTATGGCAGGCTGGAAACACCATATATTTT. This gives the protein CASSLWQAGNTIYF. V gene TRBV12-3 or TRBV12-4 combines with J gene TRBJ1-3; no reliable D call. This CDR3 has 14 residues. V was trimmed by 2 bases and J by 2 bases, leaving 7 bases between them.

This clonotype appeared many times. V usage is TRBV2 and J usage is TRBJ2-3; 8 positions agree with TRBD2. Trimming at V came to 4 bases and at J to 6 bases, leaving 9 bases not matched to a gene. Germline values: CDR1 SNHLY, CDR2 FYNNEI. This CDR3 comprises 15 residues. The CDR3 spells CASSGTSGYRDTQYF. The DNA of the CDR3 is TGTGCCAGCAGTGGTACTAGCGGTTATAGGGATACGCAGTATTTT.

CDR3 nucleotides: TGTGCCACCAGTGATCCCTGGGGGTTAGCGGGAGTTGATGAGCAGTTCTTC. Encoded protein: CATSDPWGLAGVDEQFF. The J gene is TRBJ2-1, the V gene TRBV24-1; 9 bases are a match to TRBD2. The CDR3 runs to 17 residues. The germline V gene encodes CDR1 KGHDR and CDR2 SFDVKD. V trimming: 3 bases; J trimming: 8 bases; junction bases outside the gene matches: 13.

This clonotype was picked up a small number of times. The CDR3 DNA reads as TGTGCCAGCAGTTTATCACAGGTCGGGGAGCAGTACTTC. Protein product: CASSLSQVGEQYF. The rearrangement joins TRBV28 to TRBJ2-7; D perhaps matches TRBD1 (5 bases). Germline V gives CDR1 MDHEN, CDR2 SYDVKM. This CDR3 has 13 residues. With 1 base removed from V and 7 bases from J, the gap between germline ends came to 11 bases.

The chain links TRBV5-6 to TRBJ2-2, with 10 bases fitting TRBD2. This CDR3 region has 16 residues. Germline assignment: CDR1 SGHDT and CDR2 YYEEEE. Unmatched junction bases numbered 15, after V lost 4 bases and J lost 12 bases. The CDR3 loop reads CASSPGGGLATKQLFF. The CDR3 coding sequence is TGTGCCAGCAGCCCCGGGGGGGGACTAGCGACGAAGCAGCTGTTTTTT.

This rearrangement joins TRBV6-5 to TRBJ1-5; D unresolved. From germline, CDR1 is MNHEY and CDR2 SVGAGI. The V end was cut by 2 bases, the J end by 8 bases, with 13 bases between. The CDR3 spans 14 residues. The DNA of the CDR3 is TGTGCCAGCAGTTACCGCTTGGGGTCTGAGCCCCAGCATTTT. It specifies CASSYRLGSEPQHF.

V gene TRBV19 combines with J gene TRBJ2-7; 8 nucleotides agree with TRBD1. The CDR3 has 15 amino acids. V lost 6 bases, J lost 3 bases, and 10 bases stayed unmatched. Germline V gene sequence: CDR1 LNHDA, CDR2 SQIVND (reference sequence). The CDR3 region has the DNA TGTGCCAGTAGCCTGGACAGGGATCCTCTCTACGAGCAGTACTTC. Translated, it gives CASSLDRDPLYEQYF.

The sample holds a few counts of this clonotype. In nucleotides, the CDR3 is TGTGCCAGCAGTGATATCGGTGTCGGCGGGGAGCTGTTTTTT. Its translation: CASSDIGVGGELFF. The chain carries TRBV25-1 and TRBJ2-2, with unresolved D. The CDR3 is 14 amino acids. Germline-derived CDR1 and CDR2 are MGHDK and SYGVNS. Trimming left V 3 bases short and J 7 bases short, with 12 bases between.

J is TRBJ2-1 and V is TRBV6-1, with D perhaps matching TRBD2 (5 bases). Germline lookup yields CDR1 MNHNS and CDR2 SASEGT. Trimming took 5 bases from V and 12 from J, leaving 17 bases between them. CDR3 size: 13 residues. This CDR3 reads CASSRGPKLGQFF. CDR3 DNA: TGTGCCAGCAGTCGAGGGCCAAAATTGGGGCAGTTCTTC.

This clonotype was seen a handful of times. This chain links TRBV6-2 or TRBV6-3 with TRBJ1-2; D is ambiguous. This CDR3 has 13 amino acids. V was shortened by 5 bases and J by 8 bases, with 15 bases between the two germline ends. The germline gives CDR1 MNHEY, CDR2 SVGEGT. CDR3 nucleotides: TGTGCCAGCAGTAATGGACCGGTTCGCGGCTACACCTTC. Encoded protein: CASSNGPVRGYTF.

V usage is TRBV19 and J usage is TRBJ2-1, with a weak D call TRBD2 (6 bases). The ends were cut back, 3 bases at V and 3 bases at J, with 18 bases in the middle. The CDR3 spans 17 residues. Looked up from germline, CDR1 is LNHDA and CDR2 is SQIVND (reference sequence). The CDR3 is CASSIRGVAGNYNEQFF. The CDR3 bases are TGTGCCAGTAGTATCCGTGGCGTGGCGGGAAACTACAATGAGCAGTTCTTC.

The chain couples TRBV20-1 to TRBJ2-1, with D possibly TRBD1 on 5 matching bases. Looked up from germline, CDR1 is DFQATT and CDR2 is SNEGSKA (reference sequence). V shed 0 bases and J shed 5 bases, with 14 bases lying between them. CDR3 length: 15 residues. Written as DNA, the CDR3 is TGCAGTGCTAGAGATCGGTGGCAGGGTAACAATGAGCAGTTCTTC. It specifies CSARDRWQGNNEQFF.

The V call is TRBV20-1, the J call TRBJ2-3; 13 nucleotides align to TRBD2. The ends lost 1 base at V and 4 bases at J; junction bases unmatched: 2. Germline CDR1 reads DFQATT; CDR2 reads SNEGSKA (reference sequence). The CDR3 has 15 residues. The CDR3 DNA sequence: TGCAGTGCTAGAGGGACTAGCGGGAGACCAGATACGCAGTATTTT. As protein: CSARGTSGRPDTQYF.

A few counts support this clonotype. This sequence joins TRBV6-1 and TRBJ2-7; maybe TRBD1 (6 bases). Germline values: CDR1 MNHNS, CDR2 SASEGT. Trimming left V 5 bases short and J 6 bases short, with 17 bases between. The CDR3 consists of 14 residues. The CDR3 DNA follows: TGTGCCAGCAGTAAAGACAGGATGAGACGCGAGCAGTACTTC. It is translated as CASSKDRMRREQYF.

This clonotype was counted ten times or more. J is TRBJ2-3 and V is TRBV20-1; 11 bases align to TRBD2. The V and J ends lost 0 bases and 6 bases, in that order; junction bases with no gene match: 14. Germline CDR1 and CDR2: DFQATT and SNEGSKA (reference sequence). The CDR3 contains 18 residues. The CDR3 bases are TGCAGTGCTAGAGATCTAACTAGCGGGGGAGGGAGGAGCGATACGCAGTATTTT. Amino acid sequence: CSARDLTSGGGRSDTQYF.

This clonotype was seen many times. This sequence joins TRBV2 and TRBJ2-1; D unresolved. The V gene's germline CDR1 is SNHLY and CDR2 FYNNEI. V was clipped by 7 bases and J by 8 bases, with 15 bases between them. The CDR3 runs to 13 residues. The CDR3 DNA sequence: TGTGCCAGCAACCTTATGCTGTGGGATGAGCAGTTCTTC. Translation gives CASNLMLWDEQFF.

V is TRBV20-1 and J is TRBJ2-1; perhaps TRBD2 as D (5 bases). CDR1 and CDR2 (germline): DFQATT, SNEGSKA (reference sequence). Trimming pared 0 bases from V and 10 bases from J, leaving 7 bases between. This CDR3 spans 11 amino acids. The CDR3, as DNA: TGCAGTGCTAGAGACTTAGCGGAGCAGTTCTTC. It yields the protein CSARDLAEQFF.

The genes are TRBV15 and TRBJ2-5, with TRBD1 matching 7 bases. Germline V gene sequence: CDR1 LNHNV, CDR2 YYDKDF (reference sequence). V lost 1 base to trimming and J lost 0 bases; unmatched junction nucleotides: 8. This CDR3 has 17 residues. CDR3 nucleotide sequence: TGTGCCACCAGCAGAGTAGGGGGCGGGTTGTACCAAGAGACCCAGTACTTC. Its protein product is CATSRVGGGLYQETQYF.

This clonotype was found many times. V is TRBV6-5 and J is TRBJ1-1, with a weak D call TRBD1 (5 bases). V dropped 1 base and J dropped 5 bases, with 8 bases sitting between them. The CDR3 totals 13 residues. CDR1 is MNHEY and CDR2 is SVGAGI in the germline V gene. CDR3 DNA sequence: TGTGCCAGCAGTTACTTCGGGGGAACTGAAGCTTTCTTT. Its translation is CASSYFGGTEAFF.

This clonotype was counted between two and nine times. The chain is built from TRBV6-5 and TRBJ2-5; D remains unclear. V was pared by 2 bases and J by 2 bases, with 9 bases between. Germline V CDR1 and CDR2: MNHEY, SVGAGI. The CDR3 covers 14 residues. CDR3 in amino acids: CASSYPGQQETQYF. CDR3 DNA: TGTGCCAGCAGTTACCCCGGCCAGCAAGAGACCCAGTACTTC.

This clonotype was picked up a small number of times. The J gene is TRBJ2-7, the V gene TRBV20-1, with TRBD1 matching 11 bases. Germline V gene lookup returns CDR1 DFQATT and CDR2 SNEGSKA (reference sequence). J gave up 4 bases and V 2 bases, and 7 bases lay outside the gene matches. This CDR3 has 15 amino acids. The CDR3 loop is CSARSGQGAWYEQYF. The CDR3 nucleotides read TGCAGTGCTAGATCCGGACAGGGGGCGTGGTACGAGCAGTACTTC.

This chain uses TRBV30 with TRBJ1-4; D is undetermined. In germline, CDR1 is GTSNPN, CDR2 SVGIG (reference sequence). The CDR3 runs to 14 residues. V was shortened by 0 bases and J by 7 bases, with 12 bases between the two germline ends. The CDR3 sequence: CAWSVRWTFEKLFF. DNA for the CDR3: TGTGCCTGGAGTGTCCGGTGGACGTTTGAAAAACTGTTTTTT.

This clonotype was seen many times. The rearrangement joins TRBV5-6 to TRBJ2-7; TRBD1 is a possible D gene (5 bases). The CDR3 totals 14 residues. CDR1 SGHDT and CDR2 YYEEEE come from the germline V gene. Trimming stripped 2 bases from V and 1 base from J, with 10 bases between. The CDR3 sequence: CASSLRAGSYEQYF. The CDR3 DNA is TGTGCCAGCAGCTTACGGGCAGGGTCCTACGAGCAGTACTTC.

This clonotype showed up many times. The chain combines TRBV6-2 or TRBV6-3 with TRBJ1-5; D is unresolved. V was clipped by 0 bases and J by 0 bases, with 9 bases between them. CDR1 is MNHEY, CDR2 SVGEGT, per germline. The CDR3 has 16 residues. The CDR3, as DNA: TGTGCCAGCAGTTACTCGCATATCCATAGCAATCAGCCCCAGCATTTT. It specifies CASSYSHIHSNQPQHF.

Many counts were recorded for this clonotype. The chain joins TRBV28 to TRBJ1-1; D not resolved. CDR1 and CDR2 (germline): MDHEN, SYDVKM. Trimming shortened V by 2 bases and J by 7 bases, and 5 bases separated the two germline ends. The CDR3 runs to 11 residues. The CDR3 nucleotides are TGTGCCAGCAGTTTAGGCTTTGAAGCTTTCTTT. Translation gives CASSLGFEAFF.

This clonotype was counted many times. The chain couples TRBV6-5 to TRBJ2-1; 9 positions agree with TRBD2. The CDR3 length is 16 residues. Germline V gene lookup returns CDR1 MNHEY and CDR2 SVGAGI. The V segment lost 2 bases and the J segment 4 bases; nucleotides outside the gene matches: 6. The CDR3 is CASSYGAGGGYNEQFF. The CDR3 region has the DNA TGTGCCAGCAGTTACGGGGCGGGAGGGGGGTACAATGAGCAGTTCTTC.

The count of this clonotype is one. V gene TRBV30 combines with J gene TRBJ1-4, with a possible D match to TRBD1 (5 bases). Germline lookup yields CDR1 GTSNPN and CDR2 SVGIG (reference sequence). The CDR3 totals 16 residues. The germline V and J ends were trimmed by 5 bases and 3 bases, with 19 bases remaining between them. The CDR3 region has the DNA TGTGCCTGGGGTCAGGACCTCAGGGACCCTAATGAAAAACTGTTTTTT. Protein: CAWGQDLRDPNEKLFF.

V is TRBV4-3 and J is TRBJ2-1; 8 bases match TRBD2. CDR1 LGHNA and CDR2 YSLEER come from the germline V gene. V was pared by 4 bases and J by 4 bases, with 9 bases of the junction left unmatched. CDR3 length: 16 amino acids. The CDR3 sequence: CASSRELAERYNEQFF. CDR3 nucleotide sequence: TGCGCCAGCAGCCGAGAACTAGCGGAGAGATACAATGAGCAGTTCTTC.